Described below is a single TCR beta chain sequence and its context. The antigen this receptor binds is unknown. Within one base of it there is no much larger clone, and no base qualities were kept. Trimming leaves V shorter by 5 bases and J shorter by 0 bases, with the junction holding 14 bases beyond the gene matches. The germline V gene supplies CDR1 SGHVS and CDR2 FNYEAQ. Inclusive of the bounding cysteine and phenylalanine, the CDR3 is 18 residues long. Of all the DNA, just the CDR3 is kept, 54 bases in frame from base 1. This record comes from a study of T cells after somatic rescue of genetic block (dated by TCRdb to 2018 to 2021). Looking at the study overall: What the study looked at was long-term robustness, specifically in a T-cell system that came about through somatic rescue of a genetic block in T-cell development.

The receptor library was made with the immunoSEQ multiplex PCR assay. Sourced from immuneACCESS, this table was stored by TCRdb with only in-frame sequences that have V and J called. A share of the clones is absent; for the studies checked, an unresolved V gene accounts for under half, and the remainder has no known explanation. The sample table lists 85,000 to 90,000 clones, around 90% of them with a count of one. 1.6% of the sample comes from the top ten. The sequence links TRBV7-6 to TRBJ2-7; 9 of the junction bases match TRBD1. The sequencing input was peripheral blood mononuclear cells (PBMCs). The sequence derives from a woman younger than 35. The nucleotide sequence is TGTGCCAGCAGCCCAGAAGACAGGGGGTTCTCTTCCTCCTACGAGCAGTACTTC. This encodes CASSPEDRGFSSSYEQYF.